This paragraph reports one TCR beta chain. What it binds is not known. The data originate from a study of a mutant IDH1 vaccine in newly diagnosed glioma. About the research overall: Earlier therapy was either radiotherapy, temozolomide, or both, and most got both. Broader study findings: Vaccination elicited immune responses in 93.3% of patients.

Specified time point: baseline, week 1 (first vaccination visit). The treatment is: pre-vaccination baseline after standard-of-care therapy. CDR3 length: 15 amino acids. V lost 1 base, J lost 3 bases, and 3 bases stayed unmatched. Germline V gene sequence: CDR1 GTSNPN, CDR2 SVGIG (reference sequence). Generated by immunoSEQ multiplex PCR, the TCRdb table keeps only in-frame clones and is missing some. The sample has some 87,000 clones, 80% seen once; the top ten hold approximately 7.6%. This rearrangement joins TRBV30 to TRBJ2-3; 11 bases line up with TRBD2. The sample here was PBMCs, taken from a glioma patient treated with radiotherapy, temozolomide or both. This clonotype originated in a man aged 35 to 55 with glioma. The CDR3 nucleotides read TGTGCCTGGAGTGCACTAGCGGGGGAAACAGATACGCAGTATTTT. Translation: CAWSALAGETDTQYF.